A single sample is the source of the 27 T cell receptor beta chains below, sequenced in a study of T-cell memory formation after mild COVID-19. Each CDR3 protein gets one entry after TCRdb re-called the 5' RACE reads with MiXCR. The sample records about 350,000 distinct CDR3 sequences, around 30% being singletons. The sequencing sample was made of PBMCs or a T cell subset sorted from them (not recorded which). The source is an adult woman who had mild COVID-19 (a few samples of this study predate the infection). Cell type and time point are not known.

The CDR3 DNA sequence: TGTGCCAGCAGCTTGAGGGTTCTTACTGAAGCTTTCTTT. It encodes CASSLRVLTEAFF. This chain uses TRBV7-2 with TRBJ1-1; D gene uncertain. Trimming pared 3 bases from V and 5 bases from J, leaving 10 bases between. CDR3 size: 13 residues. Looked up from germline, CDR1 is SGHTA and CDR2 is FQGNSA.

The chain combines TRBV5-6 with TRBJ1-2, with 8 bases that match TRBD1. V trimming: 2 bases; J trimming: 5 bases; junction bases outside the gene matches: 8. The CDR3 consists of 15 residues. Germline values: CDR1 SGHDT, CDR2 YYEEEE. Here the CDR3 DNA reads TGTGCCAGCAGCTTAAGTTTGCGACAGGGGTATGGCTACACCTTC. This translates into CASSLSLRQGYGYTF.

This clonotype turned up a few times. V and J are TRBV7-9 and TRBJ2-1, with 9 positions matching TRBD1. This CDR3 contains 16 residues. Germline CDR1 SEHNR, CDR2 FQNEAQ (reference sequence). V gave up 7 bases and J gave up 2 bases; unmatched junction bases: 9. DNA of the CDR3: TGTGCCAGCAACCTTGACACAGGGGGCGCCTACAATGAGCAGTTCTTC. It is translated as CASNLDTGGAYNEQFF.

V usage is TRBV7-9 and J usage is TRBJ1-1, with D maybe TRBD1 (6 bases). V was shortened by 5 bases and J by 6 bases, with 10 bases between the two germline ends. CDR3 length: 12 residues. CDR1 is SEHNR, CDR2 FQNEAQ, per germline (reference sequence). CDR3: CASSRGLSEAFF. CDR3 coding DNA: TGTGCCAGCAGCCGGGGGCTGTCTGAAGCTTTCTTT. Using reference TRBV7-9 and TRBJ1-1 for the parts outside the CDR3, the full variable domain is DTGVSQNPRHKITKRGQNVTFRCDPISEHNRLYWYRQTLGQGPEFLTYFQNEAQLEKSRLLSDRFSAERPKGSFSTLEIQRTEQGDSAMYLCASSRGLSEAFFGQGTRLTVV.

This chain links TRBV27 with TRBJ2-7, with D maybe TRBD1 (6 bases). The V end lost 7 bases, the J end lost 2 bases, and 15 bases lay between the germline ends. CDR3 length equals 14 residues. The germline V gene encodes CDR1 MNHEY and CDR2 SMNVEV (reference sequence). The CDR3 loop is CASKPTTGTYEQYF. The CDR3 DNA sequence: TGTGCCAGCAAACCCACGACAGGCACCTACGAGCAGTACTTC.

V gene TRBV7-2 combines with J gene TRBJ2-3, with TRBD1 matching 7 bases. V dropped 0 bases and J dropped 3; count of bases not matched to a gene: 6. Germline CDR1 reads SGHTA; CDR2 reads FQGNSA. The CDR3 extends over 16 amino acids. CDR3 DNA: TGTGCCAGCAGCTTAGCCCCAGGGGGATGGACAGATACGCAGTATTTT. This encodes CASSLAPGGWTDTQYF.

This clonotype came up a few times. The junction and the germline gene differ at one end; a read error may be behind it. The chain has TRBV7-2 and TRBJ2-6; 13 bases map to TRBD2. The germline gives CDR1 SGHTA, CDR2 FQGNSA. There are 13 residues in the CDR3. In nucleotides, the CDR3 is TGTGCCAGCAGTTCCAGGACTAGCGGGGGTATCTCCTTC. Its protein is CASSSRTSGGISF.

This chain links TRBV24-1 with TRBJ1-5; possibly TRBD1 for D (6 bases). This CDR3 has 17 residues. Per germline, CDR1 KGHDR and CDR2 SFDVKD. The V and J ends lost 4 bases and 1 base respectively, with 16 bases between them. CDR3 bases: TGTGCCACCAGTGACTCAGGGGCGGGTCAGAGCAATCAGCCCCAGCATTTT. It encodes CATSDSGAGQSNQPQHF.

V gene TRBV3-1 combines with J gene TRBJ1-2, with 7 bases lining up with TRBD1. This CDR3 comprises 16 residues. Per germline, CDR1 LGHDT and CDR2 YNNKEL (reference sequence). V was clipped by 4 bases and J by 8 bases; unmatched bases: 16. The CDR3 DNA reads TGTGCCAGCAGCCGCAATGCCCTCAGGGGGGGAGGCGGCTACACCTTC. Its protein is CASSRNALRGGGGYTF.

This clonotype occurred a few times. The chain combines TRBV19 with TRBJ2-3; TRBD1 or TRBD2 may be the D gene (5 bases each). Germline assignment: CDR1 LNHDA and CDR2 SQIVND (reference sequence). Trimming took 8 bases from V and 1 from J, leaving 13 bases between them. The CDR3 is made up of 14 amino acids. CDR3 nucleotides: TGTGCCAGTTGTGACGGGGACGGCACAGATACGCAGTATTTT. It codes for CASCDGDGTDTQYF.

This clonotype was recorded once. DNA for the CDR3: TGTGCCAGCAGCCTCAGCCGGGACAGGGTTGTCGAGCAGTACTTC. Its translation is CASSLSRDRVVEQYF. This rearrangement joins TRBV4-2 to TRBJ2-7; TRBD1 agrees at 9 bases. V was pared by 4 bases and J by 6 bases, with 10 bases of the junction left unmatched. Germline-derived CDR1 and CDR2 are LGHNA and YNFKEQ. The CDR3 covers 15 residues.

V gene TRBV3-2 combines with J gene TRBJ1-1; TRBD1, the table's D call, lacks a check against the DNA. TRBV3-2 is a documented pseudogene. This CDR3 is 14 amino acids long. Here the CDR3 DNA reads TGTGCCAGCAGGTATACTGACAGTCAAAAGGAAGCTTTCTTT. It translates to CASRYTDSQKEAFF.

The chain uses TRBV6-5 and TRBJ1-5; TRBD1 might be the D (6 bases). Trimming shortened V by 0 bases and J by 2 bases, and 8 bases separated the two germline ends. The germline V gene has CDR1 MNHEY and CDR2 SVGAGI. This CDR3 comprises 15 residues. The CDR3 DNA is TGTGCCAGCAGTTACTCGACAGGACGCAATCAGCCCCAGCATTTT. The encoded protein is CASSYSTGRNQPQHF.

The chain carries TRBV5-1 and TRBJ2-5; unclear D gene. Germline lookup yields CDR1 SGHRS and CDR2 YFSETQ. The CDR3 loop spans 16 amino acids. V dropped 0 bases and J dropped 2 bases, with 14 bases sitting between them. The CDR3 DNA sequence: TGCGCCAGCAGCTTGGCCGTTTCCCGAGGACAAGAGACCCAGTACTTC. Its protein product is CASSLAVSRGQETQYF.

This clonotype was observed a few times. The chain employs TRBV24-1 and TRBJ2-1, with 14 positions matching TRBD2. Germline-derived CDR1 and CDR2 are KGHDR and SFDVKD. The V and J ends lost 5 bases and 12 bases, in that order; junction bases with no gene match: 8. This CDR3 is built from 15 residues. The chain's CDR3 is CATSGLAGGPEGQFF. CDR3 nucleotides: TGTGCCACCAGTGGACTAGCGGGAGGGCCGGAGGGGCAGTTCTTC.

The chain employs TRBV20-1 and TRBJ2-5; 9 bases align to TRBD1. The J segment lost 5 bases and the V segment lost 0 bases, leaving 10 bases of the junction unmatched. The CDR3 spans 16 residues. The V gene's germline CDR1 is DFQATT and CDR2 SNEGSKA (reference sequence). The CDR3 sequence is CSARDWDRVVEETQYF. The CDR3 region has the DNA TGCAGTGCTAGAGATTGGGACAGGGTGGTAGAGGAGACCCAGTACTTC.

The chain is built from TRBV20-1 and TRBJ1-5; 9 bases align to TRBD1. With 6 bases clipped from V and 9 bases from J, the junction kept 6 bases outside the gene matches. The CDR3 runs to 12 residues. The germline V gene has CDR1 DFQATT and CDR2 SNEGSKA (reference sequence). The CDR3 protein is CSALQGARPQHF. CDR3 bases: TGCAGTGCGCTACAGGGGGCGCGGCCCCAGCATTTT.

The chain uses TRBV12-3 or TRBV12-4 and TRBJ1-1, with 7 bases matching TRBD1. There are 15 residues in the CDR3. The ends lost 5 bases at V and 4 bases at J; junction bases unmatched: 10. CDR3 in DNA: TGTGCCAGCAGTACGTCACAGGGGAGAGGCACTGAAGCTTTCTTT. This translates into CASSTSQGRGTEAFF.

This clonotype came up many times. The CDR3 DNA sequence: TGTGCCAGCACTCCCACCCGGGCTCCCTACGAGCAGTACTTC. Translating it yields CASTPTRAPYEQYF. V usage is TRBV6-5 and J usage is TRBJ2-7; D is unresolved. CDR3 size: 14 residues. Germline CDR1 is MNHEY and CDR2 is SVGAGI. Trimming cost V 7 bases and J 2 bases, with 15 bases left between them.

This clonotype occurred a few times. The V call is TRBV12-3 or TRBV12-4, the J call TRBJ1-1; 10 bases line up with TRBD1. This CDR3 contains 14 residues. The V and J ends lost 5 bases and 4 bases, in that order; junction bases with no gene match: 4. The chain's CDR3 is CASSLRTGGTEAFF. In nucleotides, the CDR3 is TGTGCCAGCAGTCTCAGGACAGGGGGCACTGAAGCTTTCTTT.

This clonotype was found many times. The V gene is TRBV10-2, the J gene TRBJ2-5; D is perhaps TRBD2 (6 bases). Germline V gene data show CDR1 as WSHSY and CDR2 as SAAADI. This CDR3 is 14 amino acids long. The V and J ends lost 4 bases and 4 bases respectively, with 13 bases between them. CDR3: CASSVGGWGETQYF. The CDR3 DNA reads as TGCGCCAGCAGTGTGGGAGGATGGGGAGAGACCCAGTACTTC.

The count of this clonotype is one. This chain uses TRBV7-2 with TRBJ2-5; D not certain. The V and J ends lost 2 bases and 5 bases respectively, with 15 bases between them. The CDR3 spans 15 residues. Germline CDR1 is SGHTA and CDR2 is FQGNSA. CDR3 bases: TGTGCCAGCAGCTTATACCCCCCCTCTGGGGAGACCCAGTACTTC. This sequence encodes CASSLYPPSGETQYF.

V gene TRBV7-9 combines with J gene TRBJ2-5, with TRBD1 matching over 9 bases. V shed 5 bases and J 1 base; nucleotides not matched to a gene: 5. Germline V gene sequence: CDR1 SEHNR, CDR2 FQNEAQ (reference sequence). The CDR3 has 15 amino acids. The DNA for the CDR3 is TGTGCCAGCAGCCAAGGGACAGGGATCCAAGAGACCCAGTACTTC. Translation: CASSQGTGIQETQYF.

In this sample, this clonotype turned up a few times. A junction boundary mismatches the germline segment, possibly from a read error. This chain uses TRBV7-7 with TRBJ2-6, with 7 bases matching TRBD1. CDR3 size: 16 residues. CDR1 SSHAT and CDR2 FNYEAQ come from the germline V gene (reference sequence). The CDR3 DNA sequence: TGTGCTAGCAGCTTAGGGACAGCCTCTGGGGCCAACGTCCTGACTTTC. Translation: CASSLGTASGANVLTF.

This clonotype was recorded a few times. The chain couples TRBV7-2 to TRBJ1-2; D uncertain. Trimming shortened V by 5 bases and J by 8 bases, and 21 bases separated the two germline ends. This CDR3 comprises 15 residues. Germline CDR1 and CDR2: SGHTA and FQGNSA. The CDR3, as DNA: TGTGCCAGCAGCCCATACTATGAGGGCACCGGGGGCTACACCTTC. Translation gives CASSPYYEGTGGYTF.

This clonotype has a handful of counts. At one boundary the junction diverges from the germline segment, which might be a read error. CDR3 in DNA: TGCAGTACTAGCGGGGCCCAAGAGACCCAGTACTTC. This encodes CSTSGAQETQYF. This chain joins TRBV20-1 and TRBJ2-5; 10 bases line up with TRBD2. The CDR3 runs to 12 residues. Germline CDR1 reads DFQATT; CDR2 reads SNEGSKA (reference sequence).

In this sample, this clonotype turned up once. The genes are TRBV18 and TRBJ1-4; TRBD1 is a possible D gene (6 bases). The V end was cut by 0 bases, the J end by 0 bases, with 11 bases between. The CDR3 runs 17 residues. The germline V gene has CDR1 KGHSH and CDR2 LQKENI. The DNA for the CDR3 is TGTGCCAGCTCACCACCAGGACAGACAGCAACTAATGAAAAACTGTTTTTT. This encodes CASSPPGQTATNEKLFF.